This record looks at one TCR beta chain sequence and its context. As yet, its antigen is unknown. Regarding the study as a whole: Tumor memory CD4+ T cell TCR gene usage clustered with blood and lymph node memory CD4+ cells and lymph node naive CD4+ cells.

TCRdb passed the 5' RACE reads through MiXCR, listing each CDR3 protein once. Of fewer than 80,000 distinct CDR3 sequences detected, approximately 23% appear once; the ten largest clones hold more than 2.5%. Germline CDR1 and CDR2: SGHNT and YYREEE (reference sequence). The CDR3 totals 20 residues. The V end was cut by 7 bases, the J end by 3 bases, with 32 bases between. The material sequenced was memory CD4+ T cells sorted from a lymph node. Noted subset: memory CD4+ T cells, CD4+CD45RO+CD25-. V and J are TRBV5-4 and TRBJ2-1, with a possible D match to TRBD1 (5 bases). The source is a female donor with breast cancer. DNA for the CDR3: TGTGCCAGCCAGTACTTAGGTACGGTCAGGGTTCGAAACATCTACAATGAGCAGTTCTTC. Encoded protein: CASQYLGTVRVRNIYNEQFF.